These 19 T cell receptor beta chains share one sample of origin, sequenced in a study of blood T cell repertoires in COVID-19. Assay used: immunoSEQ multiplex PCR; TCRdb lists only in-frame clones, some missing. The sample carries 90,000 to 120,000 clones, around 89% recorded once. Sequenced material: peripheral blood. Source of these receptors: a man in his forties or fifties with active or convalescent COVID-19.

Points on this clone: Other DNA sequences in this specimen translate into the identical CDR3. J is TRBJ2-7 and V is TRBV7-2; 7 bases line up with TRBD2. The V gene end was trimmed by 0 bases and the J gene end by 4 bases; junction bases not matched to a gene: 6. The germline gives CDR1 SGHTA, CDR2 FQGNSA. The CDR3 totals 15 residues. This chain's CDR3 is CASSLAPVREYEQYF. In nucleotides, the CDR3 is TGTGCCAGCAGCTTAGCTCCGGTGCGGGAGTACGAGCAGTACTTC.

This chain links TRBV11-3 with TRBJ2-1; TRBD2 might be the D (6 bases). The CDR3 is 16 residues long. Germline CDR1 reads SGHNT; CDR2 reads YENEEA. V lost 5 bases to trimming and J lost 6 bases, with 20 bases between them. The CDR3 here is CASSPWFSGDLNEQFF. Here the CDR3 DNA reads TGTGCCAGCAGCCCCTGGTTTTCGGGAGATCTCAATGAGCAGTTCTTC.

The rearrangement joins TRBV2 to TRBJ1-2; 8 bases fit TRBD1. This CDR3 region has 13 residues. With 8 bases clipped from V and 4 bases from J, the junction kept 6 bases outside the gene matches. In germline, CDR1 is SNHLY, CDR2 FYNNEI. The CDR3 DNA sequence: TGTGCCAGCGGACAGGGCACCGTCTATGGCTACACCTTC. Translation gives CASGQGTVYGYTF.

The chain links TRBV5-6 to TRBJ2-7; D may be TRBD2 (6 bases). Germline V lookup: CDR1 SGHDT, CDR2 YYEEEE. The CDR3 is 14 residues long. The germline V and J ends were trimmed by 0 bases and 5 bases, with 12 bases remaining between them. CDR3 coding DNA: TGTGCCAGCAGCTTGGGGAGGGCTCCCCACGAGCAGTACTTC. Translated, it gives CASSLGRAPHEQYF.

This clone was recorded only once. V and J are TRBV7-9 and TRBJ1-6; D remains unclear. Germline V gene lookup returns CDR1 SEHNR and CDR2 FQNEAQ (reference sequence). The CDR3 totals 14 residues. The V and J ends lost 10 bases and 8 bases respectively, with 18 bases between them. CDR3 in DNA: TGTGCCACCCTAAGTGGCGCGGTGGATTCACCCCTCCACTTT. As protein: CATLSGAVDSPLHF.

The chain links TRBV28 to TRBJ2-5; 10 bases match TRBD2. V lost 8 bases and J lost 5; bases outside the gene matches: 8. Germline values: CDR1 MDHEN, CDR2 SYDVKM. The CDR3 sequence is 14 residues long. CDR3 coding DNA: TGTGCCAGCCTCCCGGGACTAGCGACTGAGACCCAGTACTTC. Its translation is CASLPGLATETQYF.

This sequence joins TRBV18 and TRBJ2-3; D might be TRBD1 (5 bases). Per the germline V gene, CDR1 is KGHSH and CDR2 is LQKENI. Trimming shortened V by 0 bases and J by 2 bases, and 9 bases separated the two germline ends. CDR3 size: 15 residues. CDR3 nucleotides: TGTGCCAGCTCACCACCGTTAGGGGACACAGATACGCAGTATTTT. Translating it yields CASSPPLGDTDTQYF.

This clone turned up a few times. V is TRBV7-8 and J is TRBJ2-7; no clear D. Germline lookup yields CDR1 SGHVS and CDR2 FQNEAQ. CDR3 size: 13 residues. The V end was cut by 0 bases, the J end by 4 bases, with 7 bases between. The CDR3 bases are TGTGCCAGCAGCTTAGCTTTCCGGTACGAGCAGTACTTC. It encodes CASSLAFRYEQYF.

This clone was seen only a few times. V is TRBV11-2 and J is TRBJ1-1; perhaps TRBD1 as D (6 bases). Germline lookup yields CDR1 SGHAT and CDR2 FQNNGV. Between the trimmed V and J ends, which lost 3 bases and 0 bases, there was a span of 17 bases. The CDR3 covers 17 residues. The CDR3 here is CASSFNQGYYMNTEAFF. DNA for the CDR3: TGTGCCAGCAGCTTCAACCAGGGGTATTATATGAACACTGAAGCTTTCTTT. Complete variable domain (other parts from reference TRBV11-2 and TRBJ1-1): EAGVAQSPRYKIIEKRQSVAFWCNPISGHATLYWYQQILGQGPKLLIQFQNNGVVDDSQLPKDRFSAERLKGVDSTLKIQPAKLEDSAVYLCASSFNQGYYMNTEAFFGQGTRLTVV.

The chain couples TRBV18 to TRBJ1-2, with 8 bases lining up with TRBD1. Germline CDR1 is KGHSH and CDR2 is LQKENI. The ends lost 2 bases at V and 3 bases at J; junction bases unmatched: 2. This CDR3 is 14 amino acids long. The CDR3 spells CASSPGQGDYGYTF. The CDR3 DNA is TGTGCCAGCTCACCAGGACAGGGAGACTATGGCTACACCTTC. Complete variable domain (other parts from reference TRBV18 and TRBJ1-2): NAGVMQNPRHLVRRRGQEARLRCSPMKGHSHVYWYRQLPEEGLKFMVYLQKENIIDESGMPKERFSAEFPKEGPSILRIQQVVRGDSAAYFCASSPGQGDYGYTFGSGTRLTVV.

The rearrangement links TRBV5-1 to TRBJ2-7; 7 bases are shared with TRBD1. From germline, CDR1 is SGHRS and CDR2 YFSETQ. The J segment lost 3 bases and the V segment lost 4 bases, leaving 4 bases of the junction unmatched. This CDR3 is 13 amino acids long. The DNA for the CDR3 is TGCGCCAGCAGCGTTGGGGACAGCTACGAGCAGTACTTC. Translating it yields CASSVGDSYEQYF.

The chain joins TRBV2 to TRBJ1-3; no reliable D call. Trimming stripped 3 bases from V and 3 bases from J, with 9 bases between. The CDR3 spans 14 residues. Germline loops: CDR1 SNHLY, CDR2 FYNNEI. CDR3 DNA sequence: TGTGCCAGCAGTGAGAGGCCGGGTGGAAACACCATATATTTT. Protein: CASSERPGGNTIYF.

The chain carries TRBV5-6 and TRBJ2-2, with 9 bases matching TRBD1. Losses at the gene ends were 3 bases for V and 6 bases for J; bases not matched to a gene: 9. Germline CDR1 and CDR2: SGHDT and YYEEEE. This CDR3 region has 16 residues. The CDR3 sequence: CASSYGQGMWAGELFF. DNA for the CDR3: TGTGCCAGCAGCTACGGACAGGGGATGTGGGCCGGGGAGCTGTTTTTT.

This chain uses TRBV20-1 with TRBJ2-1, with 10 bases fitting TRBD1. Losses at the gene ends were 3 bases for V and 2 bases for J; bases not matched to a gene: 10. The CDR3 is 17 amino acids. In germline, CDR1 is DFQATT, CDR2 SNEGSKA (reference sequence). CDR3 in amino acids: CSASGTGAQHPYNEQFF. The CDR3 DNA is TGCAGTGCTAGTGGGACAGGGGCCCAACATCCCTACAATGAGCAGTTCTTC.

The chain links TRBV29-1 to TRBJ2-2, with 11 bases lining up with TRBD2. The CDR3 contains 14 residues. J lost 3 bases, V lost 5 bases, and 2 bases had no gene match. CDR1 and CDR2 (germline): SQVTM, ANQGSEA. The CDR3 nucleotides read TGCAGCGTTCAACTAGCGGGGGACACCGGGGAGCTGTTTTTT. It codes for CSVQLAGDTGELFF.

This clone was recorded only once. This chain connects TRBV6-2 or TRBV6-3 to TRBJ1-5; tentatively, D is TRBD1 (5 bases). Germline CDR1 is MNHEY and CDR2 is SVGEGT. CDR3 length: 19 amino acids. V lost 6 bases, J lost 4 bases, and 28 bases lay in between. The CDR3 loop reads CASSTLVGLTYTGNQPQHF. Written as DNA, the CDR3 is TGTGCCAGCAGCACCCTAGTGGGACTGACATATACGGGAAATCAGCCCCAGCATTTT.

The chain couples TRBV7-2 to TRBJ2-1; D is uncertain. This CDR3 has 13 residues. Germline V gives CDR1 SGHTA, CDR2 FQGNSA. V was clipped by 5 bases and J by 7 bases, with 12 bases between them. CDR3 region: CASSLSVENEQFF. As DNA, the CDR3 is TGTGCCAGCAGCCTTAGTGTGGAGAATGAGCAGTTCTTC.

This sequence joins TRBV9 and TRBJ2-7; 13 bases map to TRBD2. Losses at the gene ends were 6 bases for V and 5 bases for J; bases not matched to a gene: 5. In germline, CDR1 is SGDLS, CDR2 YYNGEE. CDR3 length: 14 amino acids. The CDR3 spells CASTPTSGRHEQYF. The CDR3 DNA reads TGTGCCAGCACCCCGACTAGCGGGAGGCACGAGCAGTACTTC.

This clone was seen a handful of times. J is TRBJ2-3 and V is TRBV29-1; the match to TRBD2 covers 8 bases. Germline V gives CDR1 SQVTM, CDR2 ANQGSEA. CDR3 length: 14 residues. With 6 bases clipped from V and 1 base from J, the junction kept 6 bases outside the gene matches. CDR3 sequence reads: CSVLAGGGTDTQYF. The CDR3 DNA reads TGCAGCGTATTGGCGGGAGGTGGCACAGATACGCAGTATTTT.